The 28 T cell receptor beta chains listed next were all sequenced from one sample in a study of blood T cell repertoires in COVID-19. Sequenced by immunoSEQ multiplex PCR; TCRdb stores in-frame clones only, minus some. The sample yields roughly 24,000 clones, more than 75% seen once. Material for sequencing was peripheral blood. These receptors were obtained from a woman aged 80 or over with acute or convalescent COVID-19.

The rearrangement joins TRBV27 to TRBJ1-1; TRBD1 matches at 8 bases. Losses at the gene ends were 2 bases for V and 1 base for J; bases not matched to a gene: 6. Germline CDR1 reads MNHEY; CDR2 reads SMNVEV (reference sequence). This CDR3 contains 16 residues. The CDR3 DNA sequence: TGTGCCAGCAGTTTAGAAACCGGGACAGGGAACACTGAAGCTTTCTTT. Encoded protein: CASSLETGTGNTEAFF.

This sequence joins TRBV24-1 and TRBJ2-5, with TRBD1 matching 11 bases. J was trimmed by 5 bases and V by 4 bases; bases with no gene match: 8. Germline V lookup: CDR1 KGHDR, CDR2 SFDVKD. The CDR3 has 16 amino acids. The CDR3 is CATSESGQGAGETQYF. CDR3 nucleotide sequence: TGTGCCACCAGTGAATCCGGACAGGGGGCCGGGGAGACCCAGTACTTC.

The rearrangement uses TRBV5-1 and TRBJ2-2; D call uncertain. The CDR3 loop spans 15 amino acids. V was pared by 0 bases and J by 0 bases, with 6 bases between. From germline, CDR1 is SGHRS and CDR2 YFSETQ. In DNA, the CDR3 is TGCGCCAGCAGCTTGGCCGCGGCGAACACCGGGGAGCTGTTTTTT. It specifies CASSLAAANTGELFF.

This rearrangement joins TRBV6-5 to TRBJ1-1; TRBD1 aligns across 11 bases. This CDR3 has 15 amino acids. The J segment lost 4 bases and the V segment lost 7 bases, leaving 8 bases of the junction unmatched. Germline CDR1 and CDR2: MNHEY and SVGAGI. The CDR3 spells CASNDGGTGGTEAFF. Written as DNA, the CDR3 is TGTGCCAGCAACGACGGAGGGACAGGGGGCACTGAAGCTTTCTTT.

V is TRBV9 and J is TRBJ2-7; 10 positions agree with TRBD1. The J segment lost 3 bases and the V segment lost 0 bases, leaving 6 bases of the junction unmatched. Germline V lookup: CDR1 SGDLS, CDR2 YYNGEE. This CDR3 comprises 16 residues. The CDR3 DNA sequence: TGTGCCAGCAGCGTAGATGGGACAGGGGCATACTACGAGCAGTACTTC. It specifies CASSVDGTGAYYEQYF.

V gene TRBV29-1 combines with J gene TRBJ2-1; 10 bases align to TRBD1. CDR1 SQVTM and CDR2 ANQGSEA come from the germline V gene. The CDR3 totals 16 residues. J gave up 2 bases and V 3 bases, and 7 bases lay outside the gene matches. CDR3 sequence reads: CSVDRRDRGTYNEQFF. In DNA form, the CDR3 reads TGCAGCGTTGACCGGCGGGACAGGGGTACCTACAATGAGCAGTTCTTC.

This clone was recorded once. The chain carries TRBV4-3 and TRBJ2-1, with TRBD2 identical over 9 bases. There are 16 residues in the CDR3. The germline gives CDR1 LGHNA, CDR2 YSLEER. With 0 bases clipped from V and 6 bases from J, the junction kept 6 bases outside the gene matches. The CDR3 DNA reads TGCGCCAGCAGCCAAGATCGGGCGGGGGGGATCAATGAGCAGTTCTTC. Its protein is CASSQDRAGGINEQFF.

This clone was detected only a few times. The V call is TRBV3-1 (or the pseudogene TRBV3-2), the J call TRBJ1-1; 7 nucleotides line up with TRBD1. CDR1 LGHDT and CDR2 YNNKEL come from the germline V gene (reference sequence). V lost 0 bases, J lost 0 bases, and 7 bases stayed unmatched. The CDR3 contains 17 residues. In DNA, the CDR3 is TGTGCCAGCAGCCAAGATCCAGGGACAGCTATGAACACTGAAGCTTTCTTT. Translating it yields CASSQDPGTAMNTEAFF.

The chain employs TRBV7-2 and TRBJ2-5, with 10 bases that match TRBD2. Germline assignment: CDR1 SGHTA and CDR2 FQGNSA. The J segment lost 3 bases and the V segment lost 5 bases, leaving 6 bases of the junction unmatched. The CDR3 sequence is 15 residues long. CDR3 sequence (DNA): TGTGCCAGCAGCACCCGGCTAGCGGGGGAAGAGACCCAGTACTTC. Residues: CASSTRLAGEETQYF.

This clone came up a few times. V usage is TRBV19 and J usage is TRBJ1-1; possible D gene TRBD1, 6 bases. V was pared by 5 bases and J by 6 bases, with 19 bases between. The CDR3 spans 15 residues. The germline gives CDR1 LNHDA, CDR2 SQIVND (reference sequence). The CDR3 sequence: CASSPWGRGRAEAFF. In DNA form, the CDR3 reads TGTGCCAGTAGTCCGTGGGGCAGGGGAAGGGCTGAAGCTTTCTTT. Combining the CDR3 with reference TRBV19 and TRBJ1-1 gives the whole variable domain DGGITQSPKYLFRKEGQNVTLSCEQNLNHDAMYWYRQDPGQGLRLIYYSQIVNDFQKGDIAEGYSVSREKKESFPLTVTSAQKNPTAFYLCASSPWGRGRAEAFFGQGTRLTVV.

The chain joins TRBV7-9 to TRBJ1-1, with TRBD1 matching over 8 bases. V gave up 2 bases and J gave up 10 bases; unmatched junction bases: 12. CDR1 is SEHNR, CDR2 FQNEAQ, per germline (reference sequence). The CDR3 extends over 15 amino acids. This CDR3 is CASSLFSTGAAGAFF. CDR3 bases: TGTGCCAGCAGCTTATTTTCGACAGGGGCGGCGGGAGCTTTCTTT. Full variable domain (missing parts from reference TRBV7-9 and TRBJ1-1): DTGVSQNPRHKITKRGQNVTFRCDPISEHNRLYWYRQTLGQGPEFLTYFQNEAQLEKSRLLSDRFSAERPKGSFSTLEIQRTEQGDSAMYLCASSLFSTGAAGAFFGQGTRLTVV.

The CDR3 nucleotides are TGCGCCAGCTCAACCTTCCGGGGGGTCAATGAAGCTTTCTTT. This sequence encodes CASSTFRGVNEAFF. The V and J genes are TRBV23-1 and TRBJ1-1, with a weak D call TRBD1 (5 bases). TRBV23-1 is reported as an ORF; its role is uncertain. This CDR3 comprises 14 residues. Trimming stripped 8 bases from V and 7 bases from J, with 20 bases between.

The table lists this clone with a few counts. V and J are TRBV5-6 and TRBJ2-7; D may be TRBD1 (5 bases). The CDR3 is made up of 15 amino acids. Trimming shortened V by 0 bases and J by 1 base, and 11 bases separated the two germline ends. Germline CDR1 is SGHDT and CDR2 is YYEEEE. CDR3 sequence (DNA): TGTGCCAGCAGCTTGGGGACATCCCTTTCCTACGAGCAGTACTTC. Translated: CASSLGTSLSYEQYF.

In this sample, this clone turned up once. The chain carries TRBV4-2 and TRBJ2-3; a weak D match, TRBD2 (6 bases). CDR3 length equals 15 residues. Germline V lookup: CDR1 LGHNA, CDR2 YNFKEQ. V shed 4 bases and J shed 1 base, with 12 bases lying between them. The CDR3 loop is CASSRSSGGTDTQYF. In nucleotides, the CDR3 is TGTGCCAGCAGCCGAAGTAGCGGCGGCACAGATACGCAGTATTTT.

The count of this clone is one. The chain carries TRBV19 and TRBJ2-7, with 11 bases that match TRBD1. The CDR3 sequence is 15 residues long. The V segment lost 7 bases and the J segment 2 bases; nucleotides outside the gene matches: 7. In germline, CDR1 is LNHDA, CDR2 SQIVND (reference sequence). CDR3 sequence reads: CASNSGQGGTYEQYF. The CDR3 DNA sequence: TGTGCCAGTAATTCGGGACAGGGGGGAACCTACGAGCAGTACTTC.

The chain links TRBV7-2 to TRBJ2-5; perhaps TRBD2 as D (5 bases). The CDR3 consists of 14 residues. V shed 4 bases and J shed 1 base, with 10 bases lying between them. Germline values: CDR1 SGHTA, CDR2 FQGNSA. CDR3 residues: CASSWLAVQETQYF. The DNA for the CDR3 is TGTGCCAGCAGCTGGCTAGCTGTCCAAGAGACCCAGTACTTC.

V gene TRBV10-3 combines with J gene TRBJ2-7, with 11 positions matching TRBD1. The CDR3 contains 13 residues. Germline CDR1 and CDR2: ENHRY and SYGVKD. V was pared by 8 bases and J by 3 bases, with 3 bases of the junction left unmatched. CDR3 in amino acids: CAIEGQGGYEQYF. CDR3 nucleotides: TGTGCCATCGAGGGACAGGGGGGCTACGAGCAGTACTTC.

The rearrangement uses TRBV6-5 and TRBJ1-1; possibly TRBD1 for D (6 bases). CDR3 length equals 14 residues. Germline CDR1 and CDR2: MNHEY and SVGAGI. The germline V and J ends were trimmed by 5 bases and 3 bases, with 13 bases remaining between them. This chain's CDR3 is CASSLQGGYTEAFF. The CDR3 DNA sequence: TGTGCCAGCAGTCTACAGGGAGGGTACACTGAAGCTTTCTTT.

The V gene is TRBV20-1, the J gene TRBJ2-1, with D possibly matching TRBD2 (5 bases). The germline V gene has CDR1 DFQATT and CDR2 SNEGSKA (reference sequence). The CDR3 covers 15 residues. The V and J ends lost 3 bases and 0 bases respectively, with 12 bases between them. The CDR3 coding sequence is TGCAGTGCTAGTTCCATTCGGGACTCCTACAATGAGCAGTTCTTC. Protein: CSASSIRDSYNEQFF.

This chain links TRBV21-1 with TRBJ1-1; TRBD1 is the table's D call and was not checked against the DNA. TRBV21-1 is assigned pseudogene status. This CDR3 region has 13 residues. The CDR3 is CASGQGANTEAFF. The CDR3 DNA follows: TGTGCCAGCGGACAGGGGGCCAACACTGAAGCTTTCTTT.

V gene TRBV19 combines with J gene TRBJ1-5; D unresolved. Looked up from germline, CDR1 is LNHDA and CDR2 is SQIVND (reference sequence). This CDR3 comprises 15 residues. Trimming took off 7 bases at V and 1 base at J, with 14 bases between the two ends. The chain's CDR3 is CASTTRGGSNQPQHF. CDR3 bases: TGTGCCAGTACAACCAGAGGAGGGAGCAATCAGCCCCAGCATTTT.

This clone was detected only a few times. The genes are TRBV4-1 and TRBJ2-6; D is ambiguous. The CDR3 sequence is 16 residues long. With 2 bases removed from V and 0 bases from J, the gap between germline ends came to 8 bases. In germline, CDR1 is MGHRA, CDR2 YSYEKL. For the CDR3, the DNA is TGCGCCAGCAGCCAATCCGGCGGCTCTGGGGCCAACGTCCTGACTTTC. Its protein product is CASSQSGGSGANVLTF.

V gene TRBV7-2 combines with J gene TRBJ2-3; weak D call: TRBD2 (6 bases). This CDR3 contains 15 residues. The V end lost 5 bases, the J end lost 2 bases, and 14 bases lay between the germline ends. The germline V gene has CDR1 SGHTA and CDR2 FQGNSA. The CDR3 bases are TGTGCCAGCAGCCGGGACTCTTCGTTCACAGATACGCAGTATTTT. This sequence encodes CASSRDSSFTDTQYF.

With regard to this clone: This CDR3 is also generated by other DNA sequences in the sample. The V call is TRBV5-4, the J call TRBJ2-1, with a tentative D call TRBD1 (5 bases). The CDR3 has 15 residues. Per germline, CDR1 SGHNT and CDR2 YYREEE (reference sequence). Trimming shortened V by 0 bases and J by 2 bases, and 9 bases separated the two germline ends. CDR3: CASSLAQGPYNEQFF. The CDR3, as DNA: TGTGCCAGCAGCTTGGCTCAGGGTCCCTACAATGAGCAGTTCTTC.

This sequence joins TRBV6-2 or TRBV6-3 and TRBJ2-7; 10 bases map to TRBD2. Germline V CDR1 and CDR2: MNHEY, SVGEGT. This CDR3 contains 16 residues. The trim removed 2 bases at V and 2 bases at J, leaving 6 bases unmatched. The CDR3 protein is CASSYISGGIPYEQYF. The CDR3 nucleotides are TGTGCCAGCAGTTACATTAGCGGGGGGATTCCCTACGAGCAGTACTTC.

This sequence joins TRBV19 and TRBJ1-5; D might be TRBD1 (5 bases). Germline V gives CDR1 LNHDA, CDR2 SQIVND (reference sequence). V was pared by 6 bases and J by 3 bases, with 12 bases between. This CDR3 contains 14 residues. The CDR3, as DNA: TGTGCCAGTAGAATGGCAGGGTTCAATCAGCCCCAGCATTTT. Encoded protein: CASRMAGFNQPQHF.

The chain employs TRBV4-1 and TRBJ2-3; D is ambiguous. Trimming removed 0 bases from V and 6 bases from J, with 4 bases in between. CDR3 size: 12 residues. Per the germline V gene, CDR1 is MGHRA and CDR2 is YSYEKL. The CDR3 DNA follows: TGCGCCAGCAGCCAAGAGAGGGATACGCAGTATTTT. This gives the protein CASSQERDTQYF.

The chain carries TRBV10-1 and TRBJ1-4; TRBD1 matches 8 bases. The ends lost 5 bases at V and 4 bases at J; junction bases unmatched: 6. The germline gives CDR1 WNHNN, CDR2 SYGVQD (reference sequence). The CDR3 runs 15 residues. The CDR3 loop reads CASSPYRGNNEKLFF. Written as DNA, the CDR3 is TGCGCCAGCAGTCCGTACAGGGGGAATAATGAAAAACTGTTTTTT.